This T cell receptor (beta chain) is from a study of T cell responses to AZD1222 COVID-19 vaccine. Study-level background: Second doses were pooled across both intervals (about 4 or about 12 weeks).

Sequencing used immunoSEQ multiplex PCR; TCRdb keeps in-frame clones, though not all of them. The sample lists about 140,000 clones; 80% to 90% were seen once. Study-wide points: Only after the peak T cell response were repertoires sampled. The donors showed a predominance of white British ancestry and of females, with possible underestimation of clonal diversity.

Of note for this clone: What it binds is not known.

V was shortened by 2 bases and J by 6 bases, with 13 bases between the two germline ends. In germline, CDR1 is GTSNPN, CDR2 SVGIG (reference sequence). This CDR3 contains 13 residues. The source material was peripheral blood, sampled on day 0 of AZD1222 vaccination. The J gene is TRBJ1-2, the V gene TRBV30; D gene ambiguous. The TCR comes from an adult in good health. CDR3 DNA sequence: TGTGCCTGGAGTCCCGGGATGGGCGATGGCTACACCTTC. Its protein is CAWSPGMGDGYTF.